Described below is a single T cell receptor (beta chain) sequence and its context. Its specificity is unknown. Some clones are missing from TCRdb's copy, which holds only in-frame ones; the method was immunoSEQ multiplex PCR. The sample has about 150,000 clones, around 91% seen once. Germline CDR1 SGHDT, CDR2 YYEEEE. The CDR3 contains 14 residues. Trimming stripped 0 bases from V and 5 bases from J, with 11 bases between. This sample stems from a study of T cell responses to AZD1222 COVID-19 vaccine. Points from the study as a whole: The repertoires were collected only after the peak T cell response. Seropositivity was recorded at baseline in only 6 or 7 AZD1222 recipients.

The sequence was collected from an adult in good health. The chain uses TRBV5-6 and TRBJ2-5; possible D gene TRBD2, 6 bases. The sequencing used peripheral blood, collected on day 0 of AZD1222 vaccination. CDR3 nucleotides: TGTGCCAGCAGCTTGGGAGTGGAGGGGGAGACCCAGTACTTC. Translation gives CASSLGVEGETQYF. Filled out from reference TRBV5-6 and TRBJ2-5, the complete variable domain reads DAGVTQSPTHLIKTRGQQVTLRCSPKSGHDTVSWYQQALGQGPQFIFQYYEEEERQRGNFPDRFSGHQFPNYSSELNVNALLLGDSALYLCASSLGVEGETQYFGPGTRLLVL.